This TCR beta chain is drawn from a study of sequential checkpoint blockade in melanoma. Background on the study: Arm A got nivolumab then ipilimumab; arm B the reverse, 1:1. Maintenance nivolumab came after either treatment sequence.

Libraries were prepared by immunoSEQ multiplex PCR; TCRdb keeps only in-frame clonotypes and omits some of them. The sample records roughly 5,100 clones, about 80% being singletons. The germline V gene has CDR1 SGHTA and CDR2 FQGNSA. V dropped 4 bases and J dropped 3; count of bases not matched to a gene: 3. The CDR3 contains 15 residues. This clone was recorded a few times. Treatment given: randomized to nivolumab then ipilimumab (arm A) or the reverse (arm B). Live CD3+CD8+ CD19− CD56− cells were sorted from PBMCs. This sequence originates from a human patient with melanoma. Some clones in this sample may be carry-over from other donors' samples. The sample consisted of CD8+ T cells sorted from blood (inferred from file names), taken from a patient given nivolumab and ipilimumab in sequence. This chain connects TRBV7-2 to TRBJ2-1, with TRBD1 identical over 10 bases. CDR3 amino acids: CASSSGTGVYNEQFF. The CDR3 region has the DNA TGTGCCAGCAGCTCCGGGACAGGGGTCTACAATGAGCAGTTCTTC.